This T cell receptor (beta chain) appears in the sequencing data of a study of blood T cell repertoires in COVID-19. Study-level background: The samples span acute and convalescent COVID-19 from the United States, Italy and Spain. T cells, B-cell-depleted T cells, or PBMCs provided the cDNA or gDNA that served as material.

In the original workflow: Amplification from reference gene primers served as the basis for estimated nucleated cell counts. This table comes from immunoSEQ multiplex PCR, and its TCRdb copy is limited to in-frame clones, with some not included. The V and J calls and clone size come from that table; D and trimming were worked out from the DNA. Among tens of thousands of clones, about 86% were seen once, and the ten largest hold about 20%. CDR3 length: 16 amino acids. The V gene end was trimmed by 0 bases and the J gene end by 4 bases; junction bases not matched to a gene: 8. CDR1 ENHRY and CDR2 SYGVKD come from the germline V gene.

The chain recombines TRBV10-3 with TRBJ1-1; 7 bases align to TRBD1. The sample taken for sequencing was peripheral blood. This clonotype originated in a woman older than 75 in a cohort sampled during active or convalescent COVID-19. The CDR3 DNA sequence: TGTGCCATCAGTGAGTCGATTCCAGGGGGAGGCACTGAAGCTTTCTTT. Translated: CAISESIPGGGTEAFF.